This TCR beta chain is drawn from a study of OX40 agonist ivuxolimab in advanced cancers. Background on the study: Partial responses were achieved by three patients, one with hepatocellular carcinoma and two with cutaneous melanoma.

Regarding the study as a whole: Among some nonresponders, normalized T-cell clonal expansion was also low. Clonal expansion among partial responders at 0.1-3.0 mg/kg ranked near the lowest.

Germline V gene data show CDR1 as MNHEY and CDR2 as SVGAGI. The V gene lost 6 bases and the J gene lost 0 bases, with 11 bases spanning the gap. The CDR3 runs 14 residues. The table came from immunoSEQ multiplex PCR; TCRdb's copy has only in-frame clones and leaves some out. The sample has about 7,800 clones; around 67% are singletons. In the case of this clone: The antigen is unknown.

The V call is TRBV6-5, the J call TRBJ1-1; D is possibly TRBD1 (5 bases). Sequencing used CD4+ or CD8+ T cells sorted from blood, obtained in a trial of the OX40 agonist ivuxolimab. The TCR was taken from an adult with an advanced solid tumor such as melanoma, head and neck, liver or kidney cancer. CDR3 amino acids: CASSWTYLNTEAFF. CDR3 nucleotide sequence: TGTGCCAGCAGCTGGACATACTTGAACACTGAAGCTTTCTTT.